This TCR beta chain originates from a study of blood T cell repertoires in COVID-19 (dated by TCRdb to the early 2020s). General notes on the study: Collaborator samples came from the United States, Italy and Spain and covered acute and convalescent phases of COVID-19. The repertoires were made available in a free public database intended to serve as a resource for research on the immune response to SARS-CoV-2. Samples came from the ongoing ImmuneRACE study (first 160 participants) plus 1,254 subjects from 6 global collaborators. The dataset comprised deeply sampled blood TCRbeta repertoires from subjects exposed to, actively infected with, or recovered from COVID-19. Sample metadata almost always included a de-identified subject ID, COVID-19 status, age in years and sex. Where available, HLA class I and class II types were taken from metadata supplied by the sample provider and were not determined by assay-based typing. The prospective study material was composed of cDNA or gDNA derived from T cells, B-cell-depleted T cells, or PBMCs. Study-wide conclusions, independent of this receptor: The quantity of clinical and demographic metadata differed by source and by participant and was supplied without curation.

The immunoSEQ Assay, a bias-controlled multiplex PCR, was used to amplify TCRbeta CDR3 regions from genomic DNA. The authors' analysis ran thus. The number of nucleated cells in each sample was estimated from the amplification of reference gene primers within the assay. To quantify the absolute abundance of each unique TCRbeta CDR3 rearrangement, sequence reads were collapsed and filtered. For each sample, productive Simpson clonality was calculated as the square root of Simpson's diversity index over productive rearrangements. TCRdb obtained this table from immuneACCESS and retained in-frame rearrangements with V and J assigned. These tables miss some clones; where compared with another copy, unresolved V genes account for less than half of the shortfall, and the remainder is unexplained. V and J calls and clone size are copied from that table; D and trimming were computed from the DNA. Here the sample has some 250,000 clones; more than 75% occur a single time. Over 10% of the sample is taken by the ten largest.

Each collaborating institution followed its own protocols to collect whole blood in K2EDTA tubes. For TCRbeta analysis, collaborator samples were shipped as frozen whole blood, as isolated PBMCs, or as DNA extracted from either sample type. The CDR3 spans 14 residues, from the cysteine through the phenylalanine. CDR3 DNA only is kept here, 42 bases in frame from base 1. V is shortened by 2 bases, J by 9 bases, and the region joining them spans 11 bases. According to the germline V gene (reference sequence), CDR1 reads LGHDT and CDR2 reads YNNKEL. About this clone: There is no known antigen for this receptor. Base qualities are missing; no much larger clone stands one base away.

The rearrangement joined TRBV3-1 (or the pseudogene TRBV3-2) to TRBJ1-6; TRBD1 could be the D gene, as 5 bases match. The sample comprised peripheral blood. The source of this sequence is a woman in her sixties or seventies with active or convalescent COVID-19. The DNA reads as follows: TGTGCCAGCAGCCAACAGGGCGGTGGTTCACCCCTCCACTTT. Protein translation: CASSQQGGGSPLHF.